Below are 14 T cell receptor beta chains sequenced from a single sample in a study of T-cell reconstitution after alpha-beta-depleted transplantation in children (dated by TCRdb to about 2016). To prepare the library, PCR was applied. Sequencer: Illumina HiSeq 2500. TCR libraries were prepared with molecular barcoding, using unique molecular identifiers to normalize TCRbeta repertoire quantification. The raw public reads went through TCRdb reprocessing: fastp at Q25, MiXCR clone calling, in-frame beta chains kept. Identical CDR3 protein sequences are pooled into one entry, listed with their most common genes and DNA. Here the sample has over 550,000 distinct CDR3 sequences; 8% to 11% occur a single time. The top ten clonotypes cover about 4% of the sample. This material consisted of PBMCs from the stem cell graft donor, taken from the stem cell graft. The receptors here all came from a human donor who donated a stem cell graft to a child with acute myeloid leukemia.

This clonotype was detected a few times. J is TRBJ1-2 and V is TRBV12-3 or TRBV12-4; the match to TRBD1 covers 7 bases. The length of the CDR3 is 14 residues. V dropped 6 bases and J dropped 2; count of bases not matched to a gene: 6. The CDR3 spells CASSTRQGNYGYTF. CDR3 DNA: TGTGCCAGCAGCACCCGACAGGGAAACTATGGCTACACCTTC.

This chain joins TRBV5-1 and TRBJ2-3; TRBD2 aligns across 12 bases. CDR1 is SGHRS, CDR2 YFSETQ, per germline. V trimming: 5 bases; J trimming: 0 bases; junction bases outside the gene matches: 10. The CDR3 runs 18 residues. In DNA, the CDR3 is TGCGCCAGCAGTTACATAATCGGGACTAGCGGGAGCACAGATACGCAGTATTTT. It specifies CASSYIIGTSGSTDTQYF.

V and J are TRBV30 and TRBJ2-1; TRBD1 might be the D (5 bases). Trimming took off 0 bases at V and 5 bases at J, with 17 bases between the two ends. The length of the CDR3 is 16 residues. Germline V gene data show CDR1 as GTSNPN and CDR2 as SVGIG (reference sequence). CDR3 nucleotides: TGTGCCTGGAGTGTACCGGTTAGGGCAGGGAACAATGAGCAGTTCTTC. Amino acids: CAWSVPVRAGNNEQFF. The full variable domain, with the rest looked up from reference TRBV30 and TRBJ2-1, is SQTIHQWPATLVQPVGSPLSLECTVEGTSNPNLYWYRQAAGRGLQLLFYSVGIGQISSEVPQNLSASRPQDRQFILSSKKLLLSDSGFYLCAWSVPVRAGNNEQFFGPGTRLTVL.

This clonotype turned up a few times. This chain connects TRBV28 to TRBJ2-3; D gene ambiguous. CDR3 length: 15 residues. In germline, CDR1 is MDHEN, CDR2 SYDVKM. Trimming took off 7 bases at V and 4 bases at J, with 18 bases between the two ends. The CDR3 region is CASTPNGPGADTQYF. DNA of the CDR3: TGTGCCAGCACCCCCAATGGTCCTGGGGCAGATACGCAGTATTTT.

The chain uses TRBV18 and TRBJ2-5; 7 bases match TRBD1. The trim removed 1 base at V and 5 bases at J, leaving 10 bases unmatched. This CDR3 region has 16 residues. The germline CDR1 and CDR2 sequences are KGHSH and LQKENI. The CDR3 nucleotides read TGTGCCAGCTCACCACTCGGACAGGCCCTAGGGGAGACCCAGTACTTC. This gives the protein CASSPLGQALGETQYF.

The chain combines TRBV11-2 with TRBJ2-5, with D possibly matching TRBD2 (6 bases). Per the germline V gene, CDR1 is SGHAT and CDR2 is FQNNGV. Trimming removed 1 base at V and 4 bases at J, with 13 bases between. The CDR3 extends over 15 amino acids. CDR3: CASSLVLGEAETQYF. CDR3 nucleotides: TGTGCCAGCAGCTTAGTTCTAGGGGAGGCAGAGACCCAGTACTTC.

This clonotype was seen ten or more times. V gene TRBV20-1 combines with J gene TRBJ2-5, with 11 bases lining up with TRBD2. CDR3 length equals 17 residues. In germline, CDR1 is DFQATT, CDR2 SNEGSKA (reference sequence). J gave up 5 bases and V 2 bases, and 13 bases lay outside the gene matches. CDR3 loop: CSARLPPGLAAGETQYF. Written as DNA, the CDR3 is TGCAGTGCTAGACTACCCCCGGGACTAGCGGCAGGGGAGACCCAGTACTTC.

In this sample, this clonotype turned up a few times. This chain joins TRBV29-1 and TRBJ1-5; a possible D gene is TRBD1 (5 bases). V lost 7 bases, J lost 1 base, and 11 bases lay in between. The CDR3 extends over 13 amino acids. CDR1 is SQVTM and CDR2 is ANQGSEA in the germline V gene. CDR3 sequence: CSALAGSNQPQHF. CDR3 sequence (DNA): TGCAGCGCCCTCGCAGGGAGCAATCAGCCCCAGCATTTT.

Many counts were recorded for this clonotype. The chain is built from TRBV4-2 and TRBJ2-1, with 7 bases fitting TRBD2. Germline CDR1 and CDR2: LGHNA and YNFKEQ. This CDR3 contains 14 residues. The ends lost 4 bases at V and 10 bases at J; junction bases unmatched: 10. CDR3 amino acids: CASSPPTSSGEQFF. CDR3 coding DNA: TGTGCCAGCAGCCCGCCGACTAGCTCTGGGGAGCAGTTCTTC.

The table lists this clonotype with a few counts. V usage is TRBV28 and J usage is TRBJ2-7; the D gene is possibly TRBD2 (7 bases). There are 14 residues in the CDR3. CDR1 is MDHEN and CDR2 is SYDVKM in the germline V gene. V was shortened by 6 bases and J by 4 bases, with 16 bases between the two germline ends. CDR3 nucleotides: TGTGCCAGCAGGACGGGGGCGGGAGTTTACGAGCAGTACTTC. It is translated as CASRTGAGVYEQYF.

There are a few counts of this clonotype. CDR3 protein: CSVESNPGGSYNEQFF. The CDR3 coding sequence is TGCAGCGTTGAAAGTAATCCGGGAGGGTCCTACAATGAGCAGTTCTTC. The chain is built from TRBV29-1 and TRBJ2-1, with 8 bases fitting TRBD2. The germline gives CDR1 SQVTM, CDR2 ANQGSEA. Trimming removed 2 bases from V and 1 base from J; junction bases left unmatched: 7. The CDR3 totals 16 residues.

In this sample, this clonotype turned up many times. The chain joins TRBV29-1 to TRBJ2-3; no firm D call. This CDR3 has 12 residues. The germline gives CDR1 SQVTM, CDR2 ANQGSEA. This chain's CDR3 is CTLSSGTDTQYF. As DNA, the CDR3 is TGCACTCTCTCCAGCGGCACAGATACGCAGTATTTT.

This clonotype was counted many times. The rearrangement joins TRBV29-1 to TRBJ2-3, with 7 bases aligning to TRBD1. The CDR3 length is 13 residues. CDR1 and CDR2 (germline): SQVTM, ANQGSEA. The V and J ends lost 7 bases and 1 base, in that order; junction bases with no gene match: 5. The CDR3, as DNA: TGCAGCGGGACCGGACAGGGCACAGATACGCAGTATTTT. This sequence encodes CSGTGQGTDTQYF.

The rearrangement uses TRBV4-2 and TRBJ2-3, with a weak D call TRBD2 (6 bases). From germline, CDR1 is LGHNA and CDR2 YNFKEQ. The CDR3 is made up of 18 amino acids. Trimming pared 1 base from V and 5 bases from J, leaving 22 bases between. CDR3: CASSQARGGTPGGDTQYF. In DNA, the CDR3 is TGTGCCAGCAGCCAAGCCAGAGGCGGGACTCCCGGGGGAGATACGCAGTATTTT.